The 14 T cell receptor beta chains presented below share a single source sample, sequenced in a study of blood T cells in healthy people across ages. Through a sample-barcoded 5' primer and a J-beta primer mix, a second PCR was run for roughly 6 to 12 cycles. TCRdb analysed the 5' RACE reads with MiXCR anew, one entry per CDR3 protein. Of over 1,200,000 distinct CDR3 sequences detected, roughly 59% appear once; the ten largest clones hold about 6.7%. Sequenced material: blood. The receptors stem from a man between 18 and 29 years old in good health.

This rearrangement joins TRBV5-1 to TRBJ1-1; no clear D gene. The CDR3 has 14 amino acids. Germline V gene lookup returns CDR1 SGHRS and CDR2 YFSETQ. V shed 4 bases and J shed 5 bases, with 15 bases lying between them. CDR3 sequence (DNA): TGCGCCAGCAGCCCCGTGGGGAGGGTAACTGAAGCTTTCTTT. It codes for CASSPVGRVTEAFF.

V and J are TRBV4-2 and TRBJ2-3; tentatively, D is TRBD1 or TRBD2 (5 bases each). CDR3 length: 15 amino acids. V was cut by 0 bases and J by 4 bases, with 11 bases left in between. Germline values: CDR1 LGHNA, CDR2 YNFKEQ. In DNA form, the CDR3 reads TGTGCCAGCAGCCAAGATGCAGGGAGACCAGATACGCAGTATTTT. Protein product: CASSQDAGRPDTQYF.

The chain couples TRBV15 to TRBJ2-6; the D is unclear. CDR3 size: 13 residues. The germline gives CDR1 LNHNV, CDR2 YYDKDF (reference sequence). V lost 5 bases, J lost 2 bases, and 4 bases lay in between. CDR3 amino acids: CATSVTGANVLTF. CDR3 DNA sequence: TGTGCCACCAGCGTAACTGGGGCCAACGTCCTGACTTTC.

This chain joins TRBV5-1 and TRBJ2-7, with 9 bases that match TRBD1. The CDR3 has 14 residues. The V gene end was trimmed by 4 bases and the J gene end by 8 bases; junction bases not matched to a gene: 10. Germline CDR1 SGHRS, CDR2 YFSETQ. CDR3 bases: TGCGCCAGCAGCCCCGGGACAGGGTCATTTAAGCAGTACTTC. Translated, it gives CASSPGTGSFKQYF.

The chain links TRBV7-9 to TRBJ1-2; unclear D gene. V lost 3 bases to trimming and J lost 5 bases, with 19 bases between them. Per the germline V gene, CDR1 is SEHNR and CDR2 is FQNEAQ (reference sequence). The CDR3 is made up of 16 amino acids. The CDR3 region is CASSFRGRTDLYGYTF. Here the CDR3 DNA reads TGTGCCAGCAGCTTCCGGGGAAGGACGGATTTATATGGCTACACCTTC.

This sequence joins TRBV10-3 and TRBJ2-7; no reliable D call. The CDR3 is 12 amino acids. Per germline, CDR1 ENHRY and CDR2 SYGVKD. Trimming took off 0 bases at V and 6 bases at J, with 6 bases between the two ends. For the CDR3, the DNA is TGTGCCATCAGTGAGTCGGGCACCGAGCAGTACTTC. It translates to CAISESGTEQYF.

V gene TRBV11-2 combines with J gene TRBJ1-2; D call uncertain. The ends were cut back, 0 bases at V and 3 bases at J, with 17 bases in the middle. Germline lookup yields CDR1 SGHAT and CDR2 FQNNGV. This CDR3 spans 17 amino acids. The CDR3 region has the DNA TGTGCCAGCAGCTTAGAGGACCGGGCCACACGGGACTATGGCTACACCTTC. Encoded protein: CASSLEDRATRDYGYTF.

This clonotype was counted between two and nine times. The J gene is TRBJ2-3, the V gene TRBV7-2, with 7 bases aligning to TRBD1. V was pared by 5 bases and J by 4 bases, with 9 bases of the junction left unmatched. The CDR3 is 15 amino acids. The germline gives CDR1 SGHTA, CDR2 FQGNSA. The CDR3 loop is CASSTRQGWADTQYF. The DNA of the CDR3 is TGTGCCAGCAGCACAAGACAGGGCTGGGCAGATACGCAGTATTTT.

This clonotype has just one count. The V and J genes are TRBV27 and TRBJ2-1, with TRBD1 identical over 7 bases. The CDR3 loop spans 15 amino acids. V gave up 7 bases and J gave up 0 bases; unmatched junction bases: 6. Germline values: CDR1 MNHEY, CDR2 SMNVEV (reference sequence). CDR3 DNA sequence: TGTGCCAGCAACGAGGGACAGACCTCCTACAATGAGCAGTTCTTC. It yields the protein CASNEGQTSYNEQFF.

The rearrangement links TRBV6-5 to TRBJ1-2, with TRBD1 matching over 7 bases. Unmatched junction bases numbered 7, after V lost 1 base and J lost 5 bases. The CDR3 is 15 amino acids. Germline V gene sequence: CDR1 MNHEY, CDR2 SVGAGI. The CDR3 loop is CASSYFLQGIYGYTF. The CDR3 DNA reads TGTGCCAGCAGTTACTTCCTACAGGGGATATATGGCTACACCTTC.

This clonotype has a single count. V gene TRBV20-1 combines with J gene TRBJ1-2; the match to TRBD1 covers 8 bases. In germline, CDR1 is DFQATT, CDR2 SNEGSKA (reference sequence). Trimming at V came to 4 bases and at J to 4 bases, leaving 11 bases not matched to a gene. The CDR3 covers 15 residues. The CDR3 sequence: CSATPGTGPGYGYTF. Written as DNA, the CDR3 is TGCAGTGCTACACCCGGGACAGGCCCTGGCTATGGCTACACCTTC.

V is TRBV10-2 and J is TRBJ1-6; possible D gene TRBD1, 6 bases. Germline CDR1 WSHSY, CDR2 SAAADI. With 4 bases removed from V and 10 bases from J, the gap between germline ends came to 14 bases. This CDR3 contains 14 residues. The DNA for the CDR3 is TGCGCCAGCAGTGCTGGGGGGCTTGAATCACCCCTCCACTTT. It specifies CASSAGGLESPLHF.

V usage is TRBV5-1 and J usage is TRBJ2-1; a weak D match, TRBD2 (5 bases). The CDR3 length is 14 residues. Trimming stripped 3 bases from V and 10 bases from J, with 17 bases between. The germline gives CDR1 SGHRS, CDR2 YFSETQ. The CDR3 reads CASSYEGRSGEQFF. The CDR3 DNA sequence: TGCGCCAGCAGCTATGAGGGCCGGTCGGGAGAGCAGTTCTTC.

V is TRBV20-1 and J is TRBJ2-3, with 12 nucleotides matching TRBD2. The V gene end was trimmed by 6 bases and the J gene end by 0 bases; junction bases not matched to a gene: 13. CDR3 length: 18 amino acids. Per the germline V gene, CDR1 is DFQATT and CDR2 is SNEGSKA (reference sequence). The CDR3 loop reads CSARTGTSGYTSTDTQYF. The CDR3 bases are TGCAGTGCCAGAACCGGGACTAGCGGGTATACTAGCACAGATACGCAGTATTTT.